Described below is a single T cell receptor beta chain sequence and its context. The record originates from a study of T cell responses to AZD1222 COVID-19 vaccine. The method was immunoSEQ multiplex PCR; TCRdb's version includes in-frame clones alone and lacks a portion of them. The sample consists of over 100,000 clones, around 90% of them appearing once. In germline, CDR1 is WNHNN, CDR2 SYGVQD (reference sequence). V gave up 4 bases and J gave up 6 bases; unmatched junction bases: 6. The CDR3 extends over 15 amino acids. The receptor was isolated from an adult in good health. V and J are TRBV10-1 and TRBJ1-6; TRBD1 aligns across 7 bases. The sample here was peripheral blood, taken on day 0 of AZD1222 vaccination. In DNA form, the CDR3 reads TGCGCCAGCAGTGCACAAACAGGGGTTAATTCACCCCTCCACTTT. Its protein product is CASSAQTGVNSPLHF.